This TCR beta chain was profiled in a study of shared clonotypes between healthy human individuals. Notes on the study in general: Non-shared clonotypes had lower generation probabilities than clonotypes shared by all four sorted-subset donors. Around 5.4% of naive CD4 clonotypes were common to a few donors.

To note about this clone: The target antigen is unknown.

Generated by immunoSEQ multiplex PCR, the TCRdb table keeps only in-frame clones and is missing some. The data show 600,000 or so clones, roughly 98% seen once. As defined, naive CD8 cells were CD45RO-negative and positively selected for CCR7, with terminally differentiated effector memory CD45RA+ cells excluded. V was shortened by 4 bases and J by 4 bases, with 13 bases between the two germline ends. This CDR3 contains 14 residues. From germline, CDR1 is SQVTM and CDR2 ANQGSEA. Sequencing input: naive CD8+ T cells sorted from blood. This sequence joins TRBV29-1 and TRBJ1-4; D not certain. The receptor was derived from a man aged 25-40 years in good health. DNA of the CDR3: TGCAGCGTTGGACCGGACGGATATAATGAAAAACTGTTTTTT. This encodes CSVGPDGYNEKLFF.